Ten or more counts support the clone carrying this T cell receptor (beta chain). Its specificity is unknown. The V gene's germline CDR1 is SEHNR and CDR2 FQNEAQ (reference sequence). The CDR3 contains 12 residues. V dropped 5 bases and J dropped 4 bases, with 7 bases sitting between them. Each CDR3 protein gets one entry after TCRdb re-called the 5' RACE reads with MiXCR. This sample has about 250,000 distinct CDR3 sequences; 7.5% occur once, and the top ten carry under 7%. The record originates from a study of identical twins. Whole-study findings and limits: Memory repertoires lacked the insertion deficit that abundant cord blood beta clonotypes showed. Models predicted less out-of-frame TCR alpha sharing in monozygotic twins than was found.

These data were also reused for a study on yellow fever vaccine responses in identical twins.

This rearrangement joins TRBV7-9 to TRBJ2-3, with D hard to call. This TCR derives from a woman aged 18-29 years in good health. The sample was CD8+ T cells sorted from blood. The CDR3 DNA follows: TGTGCCAGCAGCCGAGTCCCAGATACGCAGTATTTT. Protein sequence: CASSRVPDTQYF.